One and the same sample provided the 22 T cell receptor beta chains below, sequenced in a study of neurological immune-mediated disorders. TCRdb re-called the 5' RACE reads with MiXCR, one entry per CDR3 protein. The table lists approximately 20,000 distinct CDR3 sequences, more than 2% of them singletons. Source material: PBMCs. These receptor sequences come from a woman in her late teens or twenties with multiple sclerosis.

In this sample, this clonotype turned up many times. The CDR3 spells CASRVEENTEAFF. The CDR3 DNA reads TGTGCCAGCAGGGTTGAAGAGAACACTGAAGCTTTCTTT. V is TRBV2 and J is TRBJ1-1; D is ambiguous. The CDR3 is 13 amino acids. Germline V gene sequence: CDR1 SNHLY, CDR2 FYNNEI. The V end lost 6 bases, the J end lost 1 base, and 9 bases lay between the germline ends. Supplemented by reference TRBV2 and TRBJ1-1, the full variable domain reads EPEVTQTPSHQVTQMGQEVILRCVPISNHLYFYWYRQILGQKVEFLVSFYNNEISEKSEIFDDQFSVERPDGSNFTLKIRSTKLEDSAMYFCASRVEENTEAFFGQGTRLTVV.

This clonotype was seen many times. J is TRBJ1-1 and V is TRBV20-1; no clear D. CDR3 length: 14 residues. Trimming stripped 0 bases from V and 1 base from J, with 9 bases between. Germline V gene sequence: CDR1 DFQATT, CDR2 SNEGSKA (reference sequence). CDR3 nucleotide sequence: TGCAGTGCTAGAGATAGAGGGAGGAACACTGAAGCTTTCTTT. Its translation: CSARDRGRNTEAFF.

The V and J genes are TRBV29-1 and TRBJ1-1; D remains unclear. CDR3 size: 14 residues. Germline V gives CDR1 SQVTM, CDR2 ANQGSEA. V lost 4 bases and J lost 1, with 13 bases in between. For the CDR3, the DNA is TGCAGCGTTGCGAACTCCGCCTGGAACACTGAAGCTTTCTTT. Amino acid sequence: CSVANSAWNTEAFF.

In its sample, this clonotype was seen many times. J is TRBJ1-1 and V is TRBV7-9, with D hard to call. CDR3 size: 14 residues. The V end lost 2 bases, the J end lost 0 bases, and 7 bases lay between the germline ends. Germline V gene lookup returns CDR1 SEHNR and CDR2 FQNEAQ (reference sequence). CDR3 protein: CASSLRVMNTEAFF. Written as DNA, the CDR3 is TGTGCCAGCAGCTTACGGGTAATGAACACTGAAGCTTTCTTT.

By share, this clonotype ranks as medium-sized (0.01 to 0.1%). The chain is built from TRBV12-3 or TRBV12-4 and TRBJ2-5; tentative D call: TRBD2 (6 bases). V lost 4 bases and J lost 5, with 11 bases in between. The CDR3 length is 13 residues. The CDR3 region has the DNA TGTGCCAGCAGTTGGAACGGAGGGGAGACCCAGTACTTC. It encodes CASSWNGGETQYF.

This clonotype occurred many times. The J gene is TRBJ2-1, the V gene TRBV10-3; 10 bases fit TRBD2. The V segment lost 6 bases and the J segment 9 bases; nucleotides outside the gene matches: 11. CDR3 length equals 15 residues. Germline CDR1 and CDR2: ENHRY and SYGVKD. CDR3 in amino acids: CAISPSSGSSFEQFF. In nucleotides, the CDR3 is TGTGCCATCAGCCCCTCTAGCGGGAGTTCGTTTGAGCAGTTCTTC.

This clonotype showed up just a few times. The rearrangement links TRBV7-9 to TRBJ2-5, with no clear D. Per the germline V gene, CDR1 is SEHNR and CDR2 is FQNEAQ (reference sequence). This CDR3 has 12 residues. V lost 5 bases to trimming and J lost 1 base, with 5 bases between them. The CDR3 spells CASSRPQETQYF. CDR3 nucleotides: TGTGCCAGCAGCCGACCCCAAGAGACCCAGTACTTC.

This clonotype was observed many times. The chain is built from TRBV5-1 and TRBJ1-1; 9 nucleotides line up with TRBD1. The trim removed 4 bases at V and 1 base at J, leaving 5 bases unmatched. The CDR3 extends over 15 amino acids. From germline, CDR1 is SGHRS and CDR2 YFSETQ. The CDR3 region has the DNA TGCGCCAGCAGCGGAGGGACAGGGAGGAACACTGAAGCTTTCTTT. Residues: CASSGGTGRNTEAFF.

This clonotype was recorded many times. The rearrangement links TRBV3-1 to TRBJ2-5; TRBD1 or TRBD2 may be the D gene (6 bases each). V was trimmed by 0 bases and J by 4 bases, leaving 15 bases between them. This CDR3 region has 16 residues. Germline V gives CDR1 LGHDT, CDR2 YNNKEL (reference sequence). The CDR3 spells CASSQELGGRPETQYF. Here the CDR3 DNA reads TGTGCCAGCAGCCAAGAATTGGGGGGCCGGCCAGAGACCCAGTACTTC.

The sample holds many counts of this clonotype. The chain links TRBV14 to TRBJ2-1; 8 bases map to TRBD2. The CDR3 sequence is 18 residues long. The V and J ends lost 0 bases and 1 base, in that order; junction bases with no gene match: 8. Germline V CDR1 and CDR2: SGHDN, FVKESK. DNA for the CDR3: TGTGCCAGCAGCCAAGATTGGACGAGCGGGAGATCCTACAATGAGCAGTTCTTC. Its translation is CASSQDWTSGRSYNEQFF.

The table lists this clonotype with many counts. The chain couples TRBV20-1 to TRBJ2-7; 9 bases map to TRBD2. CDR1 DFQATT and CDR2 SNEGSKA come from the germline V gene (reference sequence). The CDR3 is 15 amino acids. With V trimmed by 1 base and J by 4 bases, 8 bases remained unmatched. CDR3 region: CSARASSGENYEQYF. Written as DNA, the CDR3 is TGCAGTGCTAGAGCGTCTAGCGGGGAGAATTACGAGCAGTACTTC.

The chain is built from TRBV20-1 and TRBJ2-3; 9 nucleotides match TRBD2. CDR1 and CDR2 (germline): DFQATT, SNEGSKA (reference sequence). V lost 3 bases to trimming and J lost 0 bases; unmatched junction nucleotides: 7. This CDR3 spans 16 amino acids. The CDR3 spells CSARDSGGDSTDTQYF. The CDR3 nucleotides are TGCAGTGCTAGGGATAGCGGGGGTGATAGCACAGATACGCAGTATTTT.

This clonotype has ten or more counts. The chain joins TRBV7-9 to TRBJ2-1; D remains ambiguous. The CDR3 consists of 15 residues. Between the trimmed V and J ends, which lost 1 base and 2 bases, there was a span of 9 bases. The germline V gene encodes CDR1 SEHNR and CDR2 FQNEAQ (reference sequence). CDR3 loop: CASSLVLDTYNEQFF. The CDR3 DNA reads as TGTGCCAGCAGCTTAGTTCTAGACACCTACAATGAGCAGTTCTTC.

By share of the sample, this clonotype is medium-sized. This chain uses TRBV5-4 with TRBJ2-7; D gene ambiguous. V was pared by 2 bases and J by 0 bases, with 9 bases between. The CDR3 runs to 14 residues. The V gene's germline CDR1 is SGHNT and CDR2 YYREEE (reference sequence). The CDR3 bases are TGTGCCAGCAGCTTCTTTGCTGGCTCCTACGAGCAGTACTTC. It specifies CASSFFAGSYEQYF.

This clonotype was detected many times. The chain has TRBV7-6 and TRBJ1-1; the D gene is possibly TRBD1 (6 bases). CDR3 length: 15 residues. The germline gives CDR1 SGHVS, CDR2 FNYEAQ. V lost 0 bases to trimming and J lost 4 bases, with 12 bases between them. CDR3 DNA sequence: TGTGCCAGCAGCTTAGCGCTGGGGGGCGGCACTGAAGCTTTCTTT. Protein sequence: CASSLALGGGTEAFF.

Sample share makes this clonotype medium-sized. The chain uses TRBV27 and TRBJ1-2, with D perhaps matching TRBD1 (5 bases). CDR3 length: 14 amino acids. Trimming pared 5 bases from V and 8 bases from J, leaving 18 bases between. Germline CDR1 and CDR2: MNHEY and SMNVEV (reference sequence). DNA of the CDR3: TGTGCCAGCAGTAGCTACCGGGGCCCGGGGGGCTACACCTTC. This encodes CASSSYRGPGGYTF.

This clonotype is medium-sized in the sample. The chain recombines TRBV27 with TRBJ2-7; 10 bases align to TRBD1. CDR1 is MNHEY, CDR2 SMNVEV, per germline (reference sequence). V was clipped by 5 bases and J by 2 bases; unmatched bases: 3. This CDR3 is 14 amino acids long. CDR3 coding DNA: TGTGCCAGCAGTACCGGACAGGGGGCCTACGAGCAGTACGTC. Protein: CASSTGQGAYEQYV.

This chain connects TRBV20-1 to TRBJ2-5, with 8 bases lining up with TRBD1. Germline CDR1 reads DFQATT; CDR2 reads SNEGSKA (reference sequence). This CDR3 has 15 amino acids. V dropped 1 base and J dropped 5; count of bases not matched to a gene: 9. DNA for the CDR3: TGCAGTGCTAGAGCTTTGACAGGGGATTTGGAGACCCAGTACTTC. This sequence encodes CSARALTGDLETQYF.

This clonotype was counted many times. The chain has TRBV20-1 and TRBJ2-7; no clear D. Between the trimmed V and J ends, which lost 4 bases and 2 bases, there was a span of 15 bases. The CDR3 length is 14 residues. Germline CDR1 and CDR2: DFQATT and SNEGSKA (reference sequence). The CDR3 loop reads CSAKRRTAPYEQYF. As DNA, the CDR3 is TGCAGTGCTAAGCGCAGGACGGCTCCCTACGAGCAGTACTTC.

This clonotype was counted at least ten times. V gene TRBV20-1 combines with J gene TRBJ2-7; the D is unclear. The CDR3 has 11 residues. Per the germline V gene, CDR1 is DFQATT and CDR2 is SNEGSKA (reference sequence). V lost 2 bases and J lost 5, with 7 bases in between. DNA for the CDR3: TGCAGTGCTAGATTGAAGGACGAGCAGTACTTC. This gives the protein CSARLKDEQYF.

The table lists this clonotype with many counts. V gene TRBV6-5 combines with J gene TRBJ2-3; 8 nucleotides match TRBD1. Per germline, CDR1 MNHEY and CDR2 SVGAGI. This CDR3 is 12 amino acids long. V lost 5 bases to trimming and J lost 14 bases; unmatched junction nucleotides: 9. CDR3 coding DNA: TGTGCCAGCAGTCCCGGGACAGGAGGGCGGTATTTT. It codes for CASSPGTGGRYF.

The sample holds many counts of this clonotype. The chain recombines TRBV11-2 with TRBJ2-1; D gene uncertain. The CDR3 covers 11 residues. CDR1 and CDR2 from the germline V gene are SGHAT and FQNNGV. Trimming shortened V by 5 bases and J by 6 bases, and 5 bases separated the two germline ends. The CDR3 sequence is CASSAFNEQFF. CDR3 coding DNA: TGTGCCAGCAGCGCTTTCAATGAGCAGTTCTTC.